One and the same sample provided the 13 T cell receptor beta chains below, sequenced in a study of CD8+ T cells in alopecia areata. RNA extraction was followed by reverse transcription into cDNA, which acted as the sequencing template. Measured with immunoSEQ multiplex PCR; TCRdb has only the in-frame clones, and not every one. The data show approximately 300,000 clones, with 58% seen just once and under 2% held by the top ten. Indicated treatment: oral pan-JAK inhibitor, 5-10 mg twice daily. This material consisted of CD4+ T cells sorted from blood, taken at week 24, from a patient treated with tofacitinib. These receptors originate from a human donor with alopecia areata.

The J gene is TRBJ1-5, the V gene TRBV29-1, with a weak D call TRBD1 (6 bases). The CDR3 has 15 amino acids. Germline values: CDR1 SQVTM, CDR2 ANQGSEA. The germline V and J ends were trimmed by 5 bases and 0 bases, with 14 bases remaining between them. CDR3 DNA: TGCAGCGTTATAGAGGGACACATTAGCAATCAGCCCCAGCATTTT. Translating it yields CSVIEGHISNQPQHF.

The chain couples TRBV6-5 to TRBJ1-1; 7 positions match TRBD1. Germline V gene lookup returns CDR1 MNHEY and CDR2 SVGAGI. Trimming removed 7 bases from V and 4 bases from J; junction bases left unmatched: 6. The CDR3 spans 13 residues. The CDR3 DNA follows: TGTGCCAGCACCCCCCCAGGGGGCACTGAAGCTTTCTTT. The encoded protein is CASTPPGGTEAFF.

The chain joins TRBV30 to TRBJ1-5; TRBD1 agrees at 8 bases. Germline CDR1 and CDR2: GTSNPN and SVGIG (reference sequence). V was pared by 1 base and J by 0 bases, with 5 bases of the junction left unmatched. CDR3 length: 16 amino acids. The CDR3: CAWSAGTGNSNQPQHF. In nucleotides, the CDR3 is TGTGCCTGGAGTGCCGGGACAGGCAATAGCAATCAGCCCCAGCATTTT.

The chain carries TRBV6-1 and TRBJ1-2; no definite D call. The germline V and J ends were trimmed by 8 bases and 6 bases, with 16 bases remaining between them. Germline assignment: CDR1 MNHNS and CDR2 SASEGT. CDR3 length: 13 residues. The CDR3 loop reads CASLSLTRHGYTF. The CDR3 region has the DNA TGTGCCAGCCTATCCCTGACTCGGCATGGCTACACCTTC.

The chain couples TRBV6-5 to TRBJ2-7; no clear D gene. CDR1 and CDR2 (germline): MNHEY, SVGAGI. The V and J ends lost 6 bases and 7 bases respectively, with 10 bases between them. The CDR3 extends over 11 amino acids. CDR3 protein: CASSTSREQYF. The CDR3 DNA reads as TGTGCCAGCAGCACGTCCCGGGAGCAGTACTTC.

This clone came up a few times. J is TRBJ2-7 and V is TRBV25-1, with TRBD1 as a possible D gene (6 bases). V lost 5 bases, J lost 5 bases, and 7 bases lay in between. This CDR3 region has 11 residues. The germline CDR1 and CDR2 sequences are MGHDK and SYGVNS. CDR3 bases: TGTGCCAGCAGTTGGACAGACGAGCAGTACTTC. This gives the protein CASSWTDEQYF.

This clone was seen just once. The CDR3 reads CSVVRTGNYEQYF. The DNA for the CDR3 is TGCAGCGTCGTACGGACAGGGAACTACGAGCAGTACTTC. The chain joins TRBV29-1 to TRBJ2-7, with 8 bases that match TRBD1. With 6 bases clipped from V and 3 bases from J, the junction kept 7 bases outside the gene matches. The germline CDR1 and CDR2 sequences are SQVTM and ANQGSEA. The CDR3 sequence is 13 residues long.

The chain is built from TRBV28 and TRBJ1-2, with 8 bases aligning to TRBD1. J lost 6 bases, V lost 7 bases, and 19 bases had no gene match. CDR1 and CDR2 from the germline V gene are MDHEN and SYDVKM. The CDR3 sequence is 17 residues long. CDR3 sequence reads: CASISLWWTGTGHGYTF. Here the CDR3 DNA reads TGTGCCAGCATTTCCCTTTGGTGGACCGGGACAGGACATGGCTACACCTTC.

The V and J genes are TRBV7-3 and TRBJ1-5; D not certain. This CDR3 is built from 13 residues. Germline V gene sequence: CDR1 SGHTA, CDR2 FQGTGA. The ends were cut back, 5 bases at V and 6 bases at J, with 11 bases in the middle. Written as DNA, the CDR3 is TGTGCCAGCAGCCAGACCCCAATTCAGCCCCAGCATTTT. It encodes CASSQTPIQPQHF.

Comments on this clone: One junction end disagrees with the germline gene, perhaps due to a read error. The rearrangement uses TRBV29-1 and TRBJ2-1; a weak D match, TRBD2 (5 bases). Germline V CDR1 and CDR2: SQVTM, ANQGSEA. This CDR3 is 13 amino acids long. For the CDR3, the DNA is TGCAGCGTTGAAGGACTATCCTTCAATGAGCAGTTCTTC. Translated, it gives CSVEGLSFNEQFF.

V and J are TRBV30 and TRBJ2-3, with D perhaps being TRBD1 or TRBD2 (6 bases each). This CDR3 has 14 residues. Germline V gives CDR1 GTSNPN, CDR2 SVGIG (reference sequence). V lost 4 bases and J 0 bases, leaving 11 bases between the germline ends. The CDR3 sequence is CAWNLGGSTDTQYF. The CDR3 DNA sequence: TGTGCCTGGAATTTGGGGGGCAGCACAGATACGCAGTATTTT.

V is TRBV29-1 and J is TRBJ2-5, with D possibly matching TRBD2 (6 bases). Germline V gene lookup returns CDR1 SQVTM and CDR2 ANQGSEA. This CDR3 is 13 amino acids long. The CDR3: CSFSRGWTETQYF. The CDR3 DNA is TGCAGTTTCTCCCGGGGGTGGACGGAGACCCAGTACTTC.

This clone was recorded only once. J is TRBJ1-3 and V is TRBV4-1, with 8 nucleotides matching TRBD1. The CDR3 is 15 amino acids. The junction had 3 bases not matched to a gene; V was cut back by 2 bases and J by 3 bases. Germline lookup yields CDR1 MGHRA and CDR2 YSYEKL. CDR3 nucleotides: TGCGCCAGCAGCCAACAGACAGGGGTTGGAAACACCATATATTTT. Its protein product is CASSQQTGVGNTIYF.